This T cell receptor (beta chain) was sequenced for a study of shared clonotypes between healthy human individuals. Study-level results: Though the depth was large, rarefaction showed that sorted-subset sequencing was incomplete. Memory subsets generally showed smaller estimated richness than naive subsets did.

This CDR3 spans 14 amino acids. Trimming shortened V by 0 bases and J by 7 bases, and 14 bases separated the two germline ends. The germline V gene encodes CDR1 SGDLS and CDR2 YYNGEE. In the case of this clone: The antigen is not known.

Terminally differentiated effector memory CD45RA+ cells were excluded by CCR7 positive selection of CD45RO-negative cells. The repertoire was sequenced with immunoSEQ multiplex PCR; TCRdb's copy has only in-frame clones and lacks some. The sample yields hundreds of thousands of clones, approximately 95% seen once. The chain is built from TRBV9 and TRBJ2-7; unclear D gene. The material sequenced was naive CD8+ T cells sorted from blood. The receptor was isolated from a woman aged 25 to 45 in good health. CDR3 amino acids: CASSVEVNTPEQYF. DNA for the CDR3: TGTGCCAGCAGCGTAGAGGTGAACACCCCAGAGCAGTACTTC.